A single sample is the source of the 29 T cell receptor beta chains below, sequenced in a study of vaccination and CD4 T cells after COVID-19. The Oncomine TCR Beta short-read assay sequenced DNA from cultured CD4+ T cells. TCRdb used MiXCR to reprocess the PCR reads, holding one entry per CDR3 protein. The sample shows nearly 15,000 distinct CDR3 sequences, approximately 53% of them seen only once. Their cognate antigens are unknown. Specified treatment: approximately nine-day PBMC culture with coronavirus spike peptide pools or control peptides (ViraFEST assay). Sequenced here: CD4+ T cells from blood, cultured in vitro, sampled before SARS-CoV-2 vaccination. The receptors derive from a human donor who had recovered from COVID-19.

This clonotype was detected a few times. This rearrangement joins TRBV20-1 to TRBJ1-3, with a tentative D call TRBD1 (5 bases). Germline V gene sequence: CDR1 DFQATT, CDR2 SNEGSKA (reference sequence). The CDR3 is 17 amino acids. The V and J ends lost 0 bases and 2 bases respectively, with 17 bases between them. CDR3 in DNA: TGCAGTGCTAGAGATCTTCGGGGCACCACCGCTGGAAACACCATATATTTT. Protein sequence: CSARDLRGTTAGNTIYF.

This clonotype is a singleton in its sample. Here the CDR3 reads CASSLAWTGAYEQYF. The CDR3 region has the DNA TGTGCCAGCAGTTTAGCCTGGACAGGGGCCTACGAGCAGTACTTC. V usage is TRBV27 and J usage is TRBJ2-7; 9 bases are a match to TRBD1. Looked up from germline, CDR1 is MNHEY and CDR2 is SMNVEV (reference sequence). CDR3 length: 15 amino acids. Unmatched junction bases numbered 4, after V lost 2 bases and J lost 2 bases.

The chain employs TRBV7-6 and TRBJ2-5; D remains unclear. The CDR3 has 15 residues. V lost 2 bases, J lost 2 bases, and 12 bases lay in between. Germline assignment: CDR1 SGHVS and CDR2 FNYEAQ. The CDR3 protein is CASSLFSSLQETQYF. The CDR3 coding sequence is TGTGCCAGCAGCTTATTCTCGTCGTTACAAGAGACCCAGTACTTC. Together with reference TRBV7-6 and TRBJ2-5, the CDR3 gives the full variable domain: GAGVSQSPRYKVTKRGQDVALRCDPISGHVSLYWYRQALGQGPEFLTYFNYEAQQDKSGLPNDRFSAERPEGSISTLTIQRTEQRDSAMYRCASSLFSSLQETQYFGPGTRLLVL.

This clonotype was picked up a small number of times. The chain recombines TRBV28 with TRBJ1-2, with 7 positions matching TRBD1. J lost 8 bases, V lost 5 bases, and 11 bases had no gene match. The germline V gene has CDR1 MDHEN and CDR2 SYDVKM. The CDR3 is 14 amino acids. The CDR3 coding sequence is TGTGCCAGCAGTCTGACAGGGTTAGCGAGAGGCTACACCTTC. Protein product: CASSLTGLARGYTF.

This clonotype was seen just once. V and J are TRBV28 and TRBJ1-5, with D maybe TRBD1 (5 bases). Germline V gene data show CDR1 as MDHEN and CDR2 as SYDVKM. This CDR3 has 14 amino acids. V was clipped by 2 bases and J by 3 bases, with 8 bases between them. CDR3 nucleotides: TGTGCCAGCAGTTTAGGGGACTACAATCAGCCCCAGCATTTT. The encoded protein is CASSLGDYNQPQHF.

J is TRBJ1-1 and V is TRBV6-2 or TRBV6-3; D is undetermined. Trimming shortened V by 8 bases and J by 0 bases, and 19 bases separated the two germline ends. There are 16 residues in the CDR3. Germline CDR1 reads MNHEY; CDR2 reads SVGEGT. The CDR3 DNA reads TGTGCCAGCCGGAACCGACTGACTTCAATGAACACTGAAGCTTTCTTT. This sequence encodes CASRNRLTSMNTEAFF.

This chain connects TRBV6-2 or TRBV6-3 to TRBJ1-2; no clear D. The germline V gene has CDR1 MNHEY and CDR2 SVGEGT. There are 12 residues in the CDR3. The germline V and J ends were trimmed by 5 bases and 8 bases, with 12 bases remaining between them. As DNA, the CDR3 is TGTGCCAGCAGTGACACAAGCTACGGCTACACCTTC. Residues: CASSDTSYGYTF.

This clonotype was picked up a small number of times. V usage is TRBV6-1 and J usage is TRBJ2-1, with 7 nucleotides matching TRBD2. The junction had 12 bases not matched to a gene; V was cut back by 4 bases and J by 6 bases. The CDR3 is 16 amino acids. CDR1 is MNHNS, CDR2 SASEGT, per germline. CDR3 in DNA: TGTGCCAGCAGTGTTTTGGCGCGGGAGTCATCCAATGAGCAGTTCTTC. Protein product: CASSVLARESSNEQFF.

This clonotype was counted only a few times. V gene TRBV7-2 combines with J gene TRBJ1-6; D is perhaps TRBD1 (6 bases). Germline lookup yields CDR1 SGHTA and CDR2 FQGNSA. Trimming shortened V by 1 base and J by 7 bases, and 11 bases separated the two germline ends. The CDR3 is 15 residues long. CDR3 sequence (DNA): TGTGCCAGCAGCTTAGAGGGACATAAGAATTCACCCCTCCACTTT. Its translation is CASSLEGHKNSPLHF.

This chain joins TRBV19 and TRBJ1-5, with TRBD1 matching over 8 bases. With 1 base clipped from V and 5 bases from J, the junction kept 7 bases outside the gene matches. Per the germline V gene, CDR1 is LNHDA and CDR2 is SQIVND (reference sequence). The CDR3 consists of 16 residues. This CDR3 reads CASSIVQGAIDQPQHF. DNA of the CDR3: TGTGCCAGTAGTATAGTGCAGGGGGCTATTGATCAGCCCCAGCATTTT.

V gene TRBV10-3 combines with J gene TRBJ2-3, with D uncertain. Germline V CDR1 and CDR2: ENHRY, SYGVKD. V lost 3 bases and J 6 bases, leaving 10 bases between the germline ends. The CDR3 covers 13 residues. In DNA, the CDR3 is TGTGCCATCAGTGAAGGTACGGCGGATACGCAGTATTTT. Encoded protein: CAISEGTADTQYF.

The J gene is TRBJ2-5, the V gene TRBV19, with 16 bases identical to TRBD2. The trim removed 8 bases at V and 4 bases at J, leaving 4 bases unmatched. This CDR3 has 15 amino acids. Looked up from germline, CDR1 is LNHDA and CDR2 is SQIVND (reference sequence). The CDR3 sequence is CASGTSGRGGETQYF. CDR3 coding DNA: TGTGCCAGTGGGACTAGCGGGAGGGGGGGAGAGACCCAGTACTTC.

The rearrangement joins TRBV11-1 to TRBJ1-1; D remains unclear. Between the trimmed V and J ends, which lost 1 base and 2 bases, there was a span of 5 bases. The germline CDR1 and CDR2 sequences are SGHAT and FQDESV (reference sequence). This CDR3 has 13 residues. CDR3 in amino acids: CASSLVDNTEAFF. The CDR3 DNA reads TGTGCCAGCAGCTTAGTGGATAACACTGAAGCTTTCTTT.

V and J are TRBV7-9 and TRBJ1-2; D remains ambiguous. Trimming removed 4 bases at V and 8 bases at J, with 11 bases between. This CDR3 has 12 amino acids. Germline-derived CDR1 and CDR2 are SEHNR and FQNEAQ (reference sequence). The CDR3 DNA is TGTGCCAGCAGCTCAGAAGTAGGCGGCTACACCTTC. Residues: CASSSEVGGYTF.

This rearrangement joins TRBV9 to TRBJ1-1; D may be TRBD1 (5 bases). Germline V gives CDR1 SGDLS, CDR2 YYNGEE. The V end was cut by 4 bases, the J end by 4 bases, with 20 bases between. The CDR3 loop spans 16 amino acids. The CDR3 DNA reads TGTGCCAGCAGCATGTTGGTCGACAGATTTACCACTGAAGCTTTCTTT. It specifies CASSMLVDRFTTEAFF.

This clonotype was counted between two and nine times. This chain connects TRBV7-9 to TRBJ2-2; weak D call: TRBD2 (6 bases). The CDR3 runs 15 residues. Germline CDR1 and CDR2: SEHNR and FQNEAQ (reference sequence). V was shortened by 5 bases and J by 8 bases, with 18 bases between the two germline ends. This CDR3 reads CASSSSGPGGGELFF. The CDR3 DNA reads as TGTGCCAGCAGCAGTAGCGGTCCGGGCGGAGGGGAGCTGTTTTTT.

This clonotype was seen just once. For the CDR3, the DNA is TGTGCCAGCAGCTTAGGACAAATCGCTGAAGCTTTCTTT. It yields the protein CASSLGQIAEAFF. The chain combines TRBV11-2 with TRBJ1-1; no reliable D call. The CDR3 spans 13 residues. Germline V gene sequence: CDR1 SGHAT, CDR2 FQNNGV. V lost 1 base and J 6 bases, leaving 9 bases between the germline ends. The full variable domain, rest sourced from reference TRBV11-2 and TRBJ1-1, is EAGVAQSPRYKIIEKRQSVAFWCNPISGHATLYWYQQILGQGPKLLIQFQNNGVVDDSQLPKDRFSAERLKGVDSTLKIQPAKLEDSAVYLCASSLGQIAEAFFGQGTRLTVV.

J is TRBJ2-7 and V is TRBV6-2 or TRBV6-3; D may match TRBD1 or TRBD2 (5 bases each). CDR1 and CDR2 (germline): MNHEY, SVGEGT. Trimming stripped 4 bases from V and 5 bases from J, with 15 bases between. The CDR3 contains 14 residues. The CDR3 region is CASSSGTRRHEQYF. The CDR3 nucleotides are TGTGCCAGCAGTTCCGGGACCCGTCGACACGAGCAGTACTTC.

This rearrangement joins TRBV19 to TRBJ1-1; D is unresolved. CDR1 LNHDA and CDR2 SQIVND come from the germline V gene (reference sequence). The CDR3 runs 12 residues. V lost 1 base and J 5 bases, leaving 5 bases between the germline ends. The DNA of the CDR3 is TGTGCCAGTAGTATAGGGAGGACTGAAGCTTTCTTT. Its protein is CASSIGRTEAFF.

A single count supports this clonotype. The rearrangement uses TRBV19 and TRBJ1-2, with 8 bases aligning to TRBD1. This CDR3 is 13 amino acids long. V lost 3 bases, J lost 8 bases, and 5 bases stayed unmatched. Germline CDR1 LNHDA, CDR2 SQIVND (reference sequence). This CDR3 reads CASSIEDRVGYTF. The CDR3 nucleotides read TGTGCCAGTAGTATTGAGGACAGGGTCGGCTACACCTTC. Looking up the rest from reference TRBV19 and TRBJ1-2 gives the full variable domain: DGGITQSPKYLFRKEGQNVTLSCEQNLNHDAMYWYRQDPGQGLRLIYYSQIVNDFQKGDIAEGYSVSREKKESFPLTVTSAQKNPTAFYLCASSIEDRVGYTFGSGTRLTVV.

There are a few counts of this clonotype. The V call is TRBV6-1, the J call TRBJ2-3; tentatively, D is TRBD2 (6 bases). In germline, CDR1 is MNHNS, CDR2 SASEGT. The V gene lost 9 bases and the J gene lost 0 bases, with 16 bases spanning the gap. The CDR3 loop spans 15 amino acids. This CDR3 is CASGRAGLSTDTQYF. CDR3 sequence (DNA): TGTGCCAGTGGTAGGGCGGGGCTAAGCACAGATACGCAGTATTTT.

The chain has TRBV28 and TRBJ2-2; TRBD2 aligns across 8 bases. CDR1 MDHEN and CDR2 SYDVKM come from the germline V gene. The CDR3 length is 16 residues. V gave up 6 bases and J gave up 6 bases; unmatched junction bases: 12. The CDR3 here is CASRSGTRRGSGELFF. CDR3 coding DNA: TGTGCCAGCAGGTCCGGGACTAGGCGAGGTTCCGGGGAGCTGTTTTTT.

This clonotype was picked up a small number of times. In DNA form, the CDR3 reads TGTGCCTGGAGTAGCGGGGGCTCCTACGAGCAGTACTTC. Amino acids: CAWSSGGSYEQYF. V is TRBV30 and J is TRBJ2-7; 8 nucleotides line up with TRBD2. The CDR3 is made up of 13 amino acids. Germline CDR1 GTSNPN, CDR2 SVGIG (reference sequence). V lost 2 bases, J lost 0 bases, and 0 bases stayed unmatched.

The rearrangement joins TRBV6-2 or TRBV6-3 to TRBJ2-1; 10 bases fit TRBD2. The length of the CDR3 is 15 residues. Germline-derived CDR1 and CDR2 are MNHEY and SVGEGT. With 3 bases clipped from V and 7 bases from J, the junction kept 6 bases outside the gene matches. The CDR3 region has the DNA TGTGCCAGCAGTTATCGGGCTAGCGGGAGAAATGAGCAGTTCTTC. This sequence encodes CASSYRASGRNEQFF.

CDR3 protein: CASSMKTGSRIGSPLHF. The CDR3, as DNA: TGTGCCAGTAGTATGAAGACAGGGTCCCGTATAGGATCACCCCTCCACTTT. The chain has TRBV19 and TRBJ1-6, with 7 bases aligning to TRBD1. Germline V gene lookup returns CDR1 LNHDA and CDR2 SQIVND (reference sequence). The CDR3 is 17 residues long. V shed 3 bases and J 10 bases; nucleotides not matched to a gene: 15.

This clonotype was counted a few times. The CDR3 loop is CSARVRMDGYTF. CDR3 bases: TGCAGTGCTAGAGTTCGAATGGATGGCTACACCTTC. The rearrangement joins TRBV20-1 to TRBJ1-2, with D unclear. With 1 base removed from V and 6 bases from J, the gap between germline ends came to 9 bases. CDR3 length: 12 residues. The germline V gene encodes CDR1 DFQATT and CDR2 SNEGSKA (reference sequence).

The chain combines TRBV28 with TRBJ1-5, with a tentative D call TRBD1 (6 bases). Germline V gene sequence: CDR1 MDHEN, CDR2 SYDVKM. V gave up 5 bases and J gave up 2 bases, with 19 bases separating them. This CDR3 has 17 residues. The CDR3: CASSQVQGLVGNQPQHF. In nucleotides, the CDR3 is TGTGCCAGCAGTCAGGTCCAGGGGTTGGTTGGCAATCAGCCCCAGCATTTT. Based on the CDR3 plus reference TRBV28 and TRBJ1-5, the full variable domain is DVKVTQSSRYLVKRTGEKVFLECVQDMDHENMFWYRQDPGLGLRLIYFSYDVKMKEKGDIPEGYSVSREKKERFSLILESASTNQTSMYLCASSQVQGLVGNQPQHFGDGTRLSIL.

The V call is TRBV28, the J call TRBJ2-3; no clear D. V was shortened by 3 bases and J by 6 bases, with 4 bases between the two germline ends. Per germline, CDR1 MDHEN and CDR2 SYDVKM. This CDR3 has 11 amino acids. The DNA of the CDR3 is TGTGCCAGCAGTTTTGTGGATACGCAGTATTTT. Its protein is CASSFVDTQYF.

This clonotype has just a few counts. The chain carries TRBV20-1 and TRBJ2-5; TRBD1 aligns across 7 bases. In germline, CDR1 is DFQATT, CDR2 SNEGSKA (reference sequence). The V gene end was trimmed by 3 bases and the J gene end by 1 base; junction bases not matched to a gene: 5. The CDR3 has 14 amino acids. The CDR3, as DNA: TGCAGTGCTAGTCGCGACAGGGCCCAAGAGACCCAGTACTTC. As protein: CSASRDRAQETQYF.